This T cell receptor (beta chain) was recorded in a study of vaccination effects on CD4 cells after COVID-19. Study-level information: Sampling occurred a median 72 days post second dose, range 14 to 241. Researchers reported culturing approximately 1.8 million PBMC in each well, adding around 10 IU/ml IL-2 and about 9.6 ug/ml peptides.

Regarding this clone: Its antigen is unknown.

TCRdb's table, derived via immunoSEQ multiplex PCR, lists solely in-frame clones and lacks some. The sample lists about 40,000 clones, around 71% seen once, with 7% to 8% in the top ten. The CDR3 totals 12 residues. Trimming stripped 3 bases from V and 8 bases from J, with 7 bases between. CD4+ T cells were isolated after roughly nine days of culture. Each participant received a vaccine that was either BNT162b2 or mRNA-1273, given as two doses. Replacing half the medium with IL-2 medium was done on days 3 and 7. Study observations and caveats: At late timepoints after vaccination, vaccine- and infection-induced clones shrank markedly.

The sequence derives from a human donor who received a COVID-19 vaccine. Sequenced material: CD4+ T cells from PBMCs cultured without peptide, taken after COVID-19 vaccination. This chain joins TRBV12-3 or TRBV12-4 and TRBJ1-4; D gene ambiguous. The CDR3 sequence is CASSLRGEKLFF. CDR3 bases: TGTGCCAGCAGTTTGCGTGGGGAAAAACTGTTTTTT.